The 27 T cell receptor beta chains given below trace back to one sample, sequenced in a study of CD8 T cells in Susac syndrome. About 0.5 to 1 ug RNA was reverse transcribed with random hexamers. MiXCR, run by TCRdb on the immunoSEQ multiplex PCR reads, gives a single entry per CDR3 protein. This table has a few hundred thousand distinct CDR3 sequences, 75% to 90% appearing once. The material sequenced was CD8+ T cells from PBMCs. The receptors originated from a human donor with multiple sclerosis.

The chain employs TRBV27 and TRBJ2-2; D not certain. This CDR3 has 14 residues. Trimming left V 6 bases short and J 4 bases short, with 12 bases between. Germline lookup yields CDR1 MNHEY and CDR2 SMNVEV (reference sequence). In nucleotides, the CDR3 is TGTGCCAGCAGACTATCGGCCCTCACCGGGGAGCTGTTTTTT. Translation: CASRLSALTGELFF.

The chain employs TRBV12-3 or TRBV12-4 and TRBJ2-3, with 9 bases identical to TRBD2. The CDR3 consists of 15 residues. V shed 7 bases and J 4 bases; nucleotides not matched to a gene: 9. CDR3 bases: TGTGCCAGCACTGAGACTAGCGGACTCTCAGATACGCAGTATTTT. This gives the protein CASTETSGLSDTQYF.

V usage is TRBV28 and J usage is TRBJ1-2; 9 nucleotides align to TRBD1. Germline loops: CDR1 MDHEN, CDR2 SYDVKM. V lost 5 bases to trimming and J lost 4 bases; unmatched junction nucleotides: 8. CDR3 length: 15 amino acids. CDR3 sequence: CASSPYRGRVYGYTF. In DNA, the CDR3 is TGTGCCAGCAGTCCATACAGGGGGCGCGTCTATGGCTACACCTTC.

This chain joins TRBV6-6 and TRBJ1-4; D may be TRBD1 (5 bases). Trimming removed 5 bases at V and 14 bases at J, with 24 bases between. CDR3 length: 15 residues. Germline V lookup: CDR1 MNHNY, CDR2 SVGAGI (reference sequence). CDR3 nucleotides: TGTGCCAGCAGTCCAATCCCCACCCAGGGTGGACGTCTGTTTTTT. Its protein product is CASSPIPTQGGRLFF.

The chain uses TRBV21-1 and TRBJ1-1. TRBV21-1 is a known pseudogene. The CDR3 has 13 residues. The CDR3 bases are TGTGCCAGCAGCAAAGTCAGTGGCAGATGGGCTTTCTTT. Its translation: CASSKVSGRWAFF.

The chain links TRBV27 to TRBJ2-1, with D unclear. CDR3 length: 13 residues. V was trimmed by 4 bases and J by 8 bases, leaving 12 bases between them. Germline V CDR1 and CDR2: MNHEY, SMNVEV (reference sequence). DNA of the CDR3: TGTGCCAGCAGTTCATTAGAGATCCATGAGCAGTTCTTC. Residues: CASSSLEIHEQFF.

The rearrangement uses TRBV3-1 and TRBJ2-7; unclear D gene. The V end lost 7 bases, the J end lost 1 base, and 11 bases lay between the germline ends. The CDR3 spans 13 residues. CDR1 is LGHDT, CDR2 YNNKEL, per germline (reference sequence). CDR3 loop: CASTWRNSYEQYF. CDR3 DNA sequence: TGTGCCAGCACCTGGCGGAATTCCTACGAGCAGTACTTC.

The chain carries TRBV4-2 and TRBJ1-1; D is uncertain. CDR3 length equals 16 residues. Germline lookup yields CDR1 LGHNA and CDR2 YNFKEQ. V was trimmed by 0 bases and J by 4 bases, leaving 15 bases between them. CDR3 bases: TGTGCCAGCAGCCAAGAGGTGGGCGACGGGAGCACTGAAGCTTTCTTT. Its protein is CASSQEVGDGSTEAFF.

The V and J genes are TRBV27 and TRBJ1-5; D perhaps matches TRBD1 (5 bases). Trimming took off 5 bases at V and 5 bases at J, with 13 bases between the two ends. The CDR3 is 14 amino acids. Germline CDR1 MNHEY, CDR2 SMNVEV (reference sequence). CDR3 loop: CASSMTLGDQPQHF. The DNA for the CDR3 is TGTGCCAGCAGTATGACCCTAGGGGATCAGCCCCAGCATTTT.

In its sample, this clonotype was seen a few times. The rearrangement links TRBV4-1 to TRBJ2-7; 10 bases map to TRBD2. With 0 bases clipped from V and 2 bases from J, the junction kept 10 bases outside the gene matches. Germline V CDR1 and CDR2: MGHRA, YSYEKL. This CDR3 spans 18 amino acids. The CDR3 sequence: CASSQDMLAGALTYEQYF. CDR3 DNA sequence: TGCGCCAGCAGCCAAGATATGCTAGCGGGAGCTCTTACCTACGAGCAGTACTTC.

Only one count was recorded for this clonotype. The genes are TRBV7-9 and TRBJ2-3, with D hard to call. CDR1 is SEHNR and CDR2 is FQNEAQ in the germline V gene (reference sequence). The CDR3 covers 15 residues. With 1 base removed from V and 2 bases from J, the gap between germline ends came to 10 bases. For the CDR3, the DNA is TGTGCCAGCAGCTTAGAGTCCCCATACACAGATACGCAGTATTTT. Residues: CASSLESPYTDTQYF.

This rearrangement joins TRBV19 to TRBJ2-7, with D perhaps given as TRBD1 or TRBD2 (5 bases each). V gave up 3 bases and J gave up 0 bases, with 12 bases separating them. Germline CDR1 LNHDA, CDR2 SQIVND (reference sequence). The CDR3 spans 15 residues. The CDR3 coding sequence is TGTGCCAGTAGTATCTATGGGGGTCCCTCCTACGAGCAGTACTTC. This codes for CASSIYGGPSYEQYF.

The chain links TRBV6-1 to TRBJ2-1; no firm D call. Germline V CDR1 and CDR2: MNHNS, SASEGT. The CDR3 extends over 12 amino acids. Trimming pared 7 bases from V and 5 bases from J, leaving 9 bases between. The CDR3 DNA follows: TGTGCCAGCACCGAGCGTAACAATGAGCAGTTCTTC. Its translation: CASTERNNEQFF.

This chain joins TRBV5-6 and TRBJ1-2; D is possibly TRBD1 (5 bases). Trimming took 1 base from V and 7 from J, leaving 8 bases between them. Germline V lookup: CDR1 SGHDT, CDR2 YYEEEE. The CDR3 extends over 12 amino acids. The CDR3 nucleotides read TGTGCCAGCAGCTTGATCAGGGCTGGCTACACCTTC. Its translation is CASSLIRAGYTF.

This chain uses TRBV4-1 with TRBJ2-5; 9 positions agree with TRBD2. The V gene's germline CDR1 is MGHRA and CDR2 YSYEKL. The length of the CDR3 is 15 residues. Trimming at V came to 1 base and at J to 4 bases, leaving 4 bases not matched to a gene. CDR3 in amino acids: CASSQVAGETETQYF. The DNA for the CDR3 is TGCGCCAGCAGCCAAGTAGCGGGAGAGACAGAGACCCAGTACTTC.

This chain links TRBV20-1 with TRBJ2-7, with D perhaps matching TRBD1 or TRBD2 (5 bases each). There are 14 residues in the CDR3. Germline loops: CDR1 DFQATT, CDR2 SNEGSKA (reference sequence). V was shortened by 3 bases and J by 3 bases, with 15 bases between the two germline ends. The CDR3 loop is CSASSGTELYEQYF. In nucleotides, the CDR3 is TGCAGTGCTAGTTCCGGGACGGAACTCTACGAGCAGTACTTC.

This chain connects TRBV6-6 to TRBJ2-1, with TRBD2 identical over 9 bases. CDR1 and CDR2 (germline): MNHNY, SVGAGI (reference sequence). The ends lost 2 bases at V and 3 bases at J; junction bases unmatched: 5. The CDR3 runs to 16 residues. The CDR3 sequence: CASSYVAGDFYNEQFF. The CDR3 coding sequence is TGTGCCAGCAGTTACGTAGCGGGAGATTTCTACAATGAGCAGTTCTTC.

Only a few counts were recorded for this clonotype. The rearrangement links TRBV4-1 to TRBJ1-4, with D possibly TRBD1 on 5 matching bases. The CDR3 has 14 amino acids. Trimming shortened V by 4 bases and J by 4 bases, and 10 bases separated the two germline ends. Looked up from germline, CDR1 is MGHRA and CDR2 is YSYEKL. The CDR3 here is CASSPGGINEKLFF. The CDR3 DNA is TGCGCCAGCAGCCCCGGGGGAATTAATGAAAAACTGTTTTTT.

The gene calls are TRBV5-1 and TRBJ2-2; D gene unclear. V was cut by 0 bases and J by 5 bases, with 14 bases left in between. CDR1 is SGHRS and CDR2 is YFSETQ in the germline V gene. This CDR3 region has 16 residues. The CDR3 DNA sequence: TGCGCCAGCAGCTTGGGGGGTCATCTCGTAACCGGGGAGCTGTTTTTT. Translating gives CASSLGGHLVTGELFF.

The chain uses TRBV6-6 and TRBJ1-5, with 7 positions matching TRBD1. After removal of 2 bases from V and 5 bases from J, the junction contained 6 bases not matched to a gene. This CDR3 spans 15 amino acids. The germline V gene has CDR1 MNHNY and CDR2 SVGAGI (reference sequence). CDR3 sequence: CASSYIDREDQPQHF. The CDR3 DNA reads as TGTGCCAGCAGTTACATAGACAGGGAAGATCAGCCCCAGCATTTT.

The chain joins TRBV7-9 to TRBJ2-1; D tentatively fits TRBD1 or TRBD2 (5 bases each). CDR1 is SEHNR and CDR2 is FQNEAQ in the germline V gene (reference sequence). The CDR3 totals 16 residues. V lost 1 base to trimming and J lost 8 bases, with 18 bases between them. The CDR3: CASSLDPRDGVYEQFF. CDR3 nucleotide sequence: TGTGCCAGCAGCTTAGATCCCCGGGACGGAGTTTATGAGCAGTTCTTC.

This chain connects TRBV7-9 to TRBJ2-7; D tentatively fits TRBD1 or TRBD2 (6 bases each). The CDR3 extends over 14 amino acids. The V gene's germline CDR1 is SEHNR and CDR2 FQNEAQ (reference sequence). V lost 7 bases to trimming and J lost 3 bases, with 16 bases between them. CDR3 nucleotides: TGTGCCAGCACGCAATCGGGGGCCGTCTACGAGCAGTACTTC. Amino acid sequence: CASTQSGAVYEQYF.

The CDR3 sequence is CASSHRSTGENSPLHF. The CDR3 DNA reads TGTGCCAGCAGCCATAGATCCACAGGGGAAAATTCACCCCTCCACTTT. The chain combines TRBV3-1 with TRBJ1-6; 7 bases agree with TRBD1. The CDR3 runs 16 residues. J was trimmed by 7 bases and V by 3 bases; bases with no gene match: 9. Germline CDR1 and CDR2: LGHDT and YNNKEL (reference sequence).

CDR3 in amino acids: CASSSRDNNQPQHF. In DNA, the CDR3 is TGTGCCAGCAGTAGCCGGGACAACAATCAGCCCCAGCATTTT. The chain recombines TRBV6-1 with TRBJ1-5; the D gene is possibly TRBD1 (6 bases). Per the germline V gene, CDR1 is MNHNS and CDR2 is SASEGT. CDR3 length: 14 residues. With 5 bases removed from V and 3 bases from J, the gap between germline ends came to 11 bases.

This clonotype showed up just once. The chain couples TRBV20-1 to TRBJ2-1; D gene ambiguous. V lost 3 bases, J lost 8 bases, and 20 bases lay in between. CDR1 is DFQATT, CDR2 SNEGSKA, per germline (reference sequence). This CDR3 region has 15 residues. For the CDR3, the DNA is TGCAGTGCTAGTGTTACCGGGCCAGCTCCGGATGAGCAGTTCTTC. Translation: CSASVTGPAPDEQFF.

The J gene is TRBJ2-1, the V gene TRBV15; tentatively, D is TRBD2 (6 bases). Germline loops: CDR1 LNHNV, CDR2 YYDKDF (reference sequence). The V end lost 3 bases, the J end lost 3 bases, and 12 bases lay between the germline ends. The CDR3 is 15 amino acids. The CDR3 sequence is CATSREASVYNEQFF. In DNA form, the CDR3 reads TGTGCCACCAGCAGGGAGGCTAGCGTCTACAATGAGCAGTTCTTC.

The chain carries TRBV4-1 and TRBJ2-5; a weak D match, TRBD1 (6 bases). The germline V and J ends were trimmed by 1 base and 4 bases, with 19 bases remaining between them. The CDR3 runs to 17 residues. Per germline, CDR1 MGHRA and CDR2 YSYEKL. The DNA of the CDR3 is TGCGCCAGCAGCCAAGTGGGCGAGCCTCTCAGGGGAGAGACCCAGTACTTC. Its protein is CASSQVGEPLRGETQYF.